This TCR beta chain was captured by sequencing in a study of breast tumors, draining lymph nodes, adjacent tissues (dated by TCRdb to about 2016). For context, the study as a whole: In breast cancer patients, the study compared the TCR beta repertoires of tumor, adjacent nontumor tissue and axillary lymph nodes. In human breast cancer, the study set out to assess how tumor, surrounding tissue and draining lymph node repertoires relate to one another and whether T cells might be exchanged between them. What the work shows at the level of the full study, not this receptor alone: The conclusion that tumor T cells originate in lymph nodes was framed as consistent with a hypothesis rather than directly demonstrated. A scenario in which most tumor T cells derive from the lymph node and then expand within tumor tissue was judged to be consistent with the data. Tumor T-cell repertoires showed less diversity than lymph node repertoires and more diversity than nontumor tissue repertoires, and tumor T-cell repertoires showed preferential V and J gene usage. In luminal-like breast cancer, tumor and nontumor tissue repertoires resembled each other significantly more than in basal-like breast cancer.

Lymph node samples came from the axillary draining lymph nodes of breast cancer patients. V is cut by 0 bases and J by 7 bases, and the space between the germline ends is 7 bases. The germline V gene provides CDR1 SGHNT and CDR2 YENEEA. The CDR3, from cysteine to phenylalanine, totals 13 residues. CDR3 DNA only is kept here, 39 bases in frame from base 1. In its sample, this clonotype was seen many times. Its antigen remains undetermined. Base qualities were left out, and no much larger clone turns up one base away. The instrument was an Illumina HiSeq 2000. TCR beta chain libraries were generated by multiplex PCR amplification. The amplified TCR beta chain products were analyzed by high-throughput sequencing. TCRdb handled the public reads itself, with Q25 trimming in fastp and clone calling in MiXCR, and kept productive beta chains. Entries are consolidated by CDR3 protein sequence, retaining the most common genes and DNA. The sample table records some 110,000 distinct CDR3 sequences; more than 25% of these occur just once. Approximately 5% of the sample lies in the top ten.

This TCR came from a female donor with breast cancer. Some clones in this sample may be carry-over from other donors' samples. Sequenced sample: axillary lymph node tissue. The rearranged segments are TRBV11-3 and TRBJ2-1, with TRBD2 as a weak D call on 5 bases. The nucleotide sequence is given as TGTGCCAGCAGCTTAGATCGGGGAAATGAGCAGTTCTTC. It translates to CASSLDRGNEQFF.